This TCR beta chain was identified during a study of blood T cells in healthy people across ages. On the study more broadly: Template switching caught about one barcoded beta molecule for each two T cells. Study-wide results and caveats: Higher diversity and more naive CD4+ cells were features of long-lived donors, compared to aged donors.

The CDR3 totals 13 residues. Germline V CDR1 and CDR2: MGHRA, YSYEKL. Combining a sample-barcoded 5' primer with a J-beta primer mix, a second PCR ran for roughly 6 to 12 cycles. Every cDNA was tagged by a template-switch adaptor with 12 random nucleotides. In TCRdb, the 5' RACE reads were re-called with MiXCR into one record per CDR3 protein. Here the sample spans hundreds of thousands of distinct CDR3 sequences, roughly 25% being singletons. This clonotype turned up a few times. Its cognate antigen is unknown. These data also featured in a second study, about T cells of mothers and their children. In that study: During the second PCR, the M1S primer introduced sample barcodes along with 2-4 random nucleotides.

Input material: blood. The sequence was obtained from a boy aged 5-17 years in good health. The gene calls are TRBV4-1 and TRBJ2-5; D gene unclear. The J call may be mistaken, given a closer DNA end match to TRBJ2-7. CDR3 bases: TGCGCCAGCAGCCAACTCAACTTGGGCGAGCAGTACTTC. It codes for CASSQLNLGEQYF.